This T cell receptor beta chain stems from a study of cytomegalovirus exposure and HLA in healthy donors. Whole-study findings and limits: Later analysis demonstrated an association between a missense DCLRE1C variant and TCR beta V- and J-gene trimming.

This PCR relied on a set of 60 Vbeta primers and 13 Jbeta primers. The table came from immunoSEQ multiplex PCR; TCRdb's copy has only in-frame clones and leaves some out. The sample consists of tens of thousands of clones, around three quarters of them appearing once. Concerning this clone itself: Its antigen is not known.

V shed 2 bases and J shed 7 bases, with 11 bases lying between them. This CDR3 has 13 residues. Looked up from germline, CDR1 is SGHAT and CDR2 is FQNNGV. The receptor was isolated from a male donor in good health and CMV-seropositive. The rearrangement links TRBV11-2 to TRBJ1-1; a possible D gene is TRBD1 (6 bases). Sequenced sample: PBMCs. The CDR3 region has the DNA TGTGCCAGCAGCTTACTGCAGGGGTATGAAGCTTTCTTT. Protein product: CASSLLQGYEAFF.